This T cell receptor beta chain is drawn from a study of cytomegalovirus exposure and HLA in healthy donors (dated by TCRdb to 2016 to 2017). About the investigation overall: An earlier analysis of some 600 of the donors reported about 280 Gb of sequence data and roughly 120 million unique TCR beta sequences obtained from some 200 million T cells. An early release covering about 600 HLA-typed donors comprised 300 to 350 gigabases of sequencing data and approximately 85 million unique TCR sequences. The genetic ancestry cluster associated with self-reported Caucasian donors included 81% of the roughly 360 genotyped donors. The study was designed to test whether signatures of past pathogen exposure could be identified by cataloging public T cell receptors. Using immunosequencing, the study profiled T cell repertoires from approximately 700 subjects and related those repertoires to cytomegalovirus serostatus. A separate validation cohort of 100 to 150 different subjects was used in addition to the 666-subject first cohort. To predict cytomegalovirus infection status, the study combined high-throughput TCR immunosequencing, statistical association of individual TCRs with disease status, and machine learning. A later analysis re-analyzed previously published TCR beta repertoires from about 600 donors and added high-resolution HLA genotyping to study TCR occurrence patterns. Rather than drawing on any new phenotypic data, the later analysis identified candidate immune exposures from TCR beta sequences and the way those sequences occurred across donors. An earlier analysis of approximately 630 of the donors applied high-throughput TCR beta sequencing to assess whether each TCR beta V gene segment acted as functional or pseudogenic. Donor age, sex, ethnicity and CMV serostatus were collected together with the repertoire data. Genome-wide SNP genotypes for about 55% of the roughly 670 donors were used in a later genetic analysis, which treated that subset as a discovery cohort. Every repertoire in the discovery cohort had been generated on one and the same sequencing platform. HLA typing covered class I and class II loci at four-digit resolution. The number of typed donors differed by locus: about 620-640 for A, B, C, DRB1 and DQB1; some 500 for DQA1; 606 for DPA1; and roughly 450 for DPB1. Roughly 5 DR-DQ haplotypes were treated as single units for association and clustering because of strong linkage in the cohort. On average, around 240,000 unique TCR beta nucleotide sequences were sequenced per donor among a few hundred genotyped donors of the cohort, with 15% to 20% of those sequences being non-productive.

On this clone itself: The target of this receptor is not known. Per-base quality was not reported, and no clone a single base away is much larger than it.

The method was the immunoSEQ multiplex PCR assay. For the multiplex PCR, a mixture combining 60 forward primers for TCR Vbeta segments and 13 reverse primers for TCR Jbeta segments was used. A multiplex PCR assay on genomic DNA amplified the CDR3 region of rearranged TCR beta genes. Amplified TCR beta libraries were sequenced as 87-base-pair reads on the Illumina HiSeq System. In the source study's methods: A later analysis counted some 80 million unique TCR beta chains across the 550 to 750 repertoires, and 9.5 million to 11 million of these chains were shared by at least two donors. To remove PCR and sequencing errors, raw reads were error-corrected and collapsed into unique sequences using a nearest-neighbor algorithm that merged closely related sequences. V, D and J gene segments were assigned by aligning CDR3 sequences to IMGT reference sequences. For a sequence to be retained, at least a six-nucleotide match to both a V gene segment and a J gene segment was required. A rearrangement was called productive if the CDR3 had no stop codons and remained in frame with V and J, and every other rearrangement was called non-productive. CDR3 was defined according to IMGT convention as the region running from the second conserved V-encoded cysteine to the conserved J-encoded phenylalanine. In an earlier analysis of approximately 500 of the donors, sequences lacking an unambiguous match to a single V gene segment were excluded. In an earlier analysis of around 600 of the donors, V segments were called functional above 56.7% productive rearrangements and were called segregating when the between-donor standard deviation exceeded 5%. A statistical classification framework was built for diagnosing cytomegalovirus status from the catalog of TCR beta chain sequences. In a later analysis, V and J genes were assigned by comparing TCR nucleotide sequences against IMGT/GENE-DB human TR gene sequences. A later analysis assigned CDR3 sequences and most-parsimonious VDJ recombination scenarios with the TCRdist pipeline. A later analysis defined each TCR beta chain by its CDR3 amino acid sequence plus V-gene family, and excluded reads lacking a unique V-gene family. As a way to deal with suspected cross-contamination and a sequencing artifact, a later analysis dropped 450 to 600 nucleotide sequences that were highly shared and had low generation probability. A later analysis calculated a clonal expansion index for each public chain from normalized within-repertoire ranks of inferred template counts. In a later analysis, generation probabilities were computed with a VDJ recombination model fitted to out-of-frame rearrangements, and the resulting probabilities were checked against IGoR. A later analysis scored TCR-TCR, TCR-HLA and TCR-CMV co-occurrence with hypergeometric tests, applying a repertoire-size bias correction to TCR pairs. In a later analysis, false discovery rates were estimated by permuting HLA or CMV assignments 20 times. A later analysis grouped co-occurring TCRs with DBSCAN, adding TCRdist sequence similarity when clustering within HLA-allele-positive subsets. Repertoires with fewer than 30,000 or more than 120,000 public chains, plus five repertoires with anomalous nucleotide sharing, were excluded from co-occurrence clustering. TCRdb's version of the immuneACCESS table is confined to in-frame rearrangements and falls short of the full clone set. An unresolved V gene accounts for under half of the shortfall where checked; the remainder is of unknown origin. V and J calls and clone size come straight from that table; D and trimming were deduced from the DNA. The sample profile shows 150,000 or so clones; approximately 82% of them were found once. The top ten clones comprise around 1.9% of the sample.

Based on the germline V gene (reference sequence), the CDR1 and CDR2 sequences are SEHNR and FQNEAQ. The CDR3 starts with the cysteine, ends with the phenylalanine, and has 11 residues. The DNA shown is the 33-base CDR3, in frame from base 1. V drops 5 bases and J drops 7 bases, leaving 9 bases in between. The cohort consisted of 666 healthy bone marrow donors. Cohort members were all nominally healthy when sampled, although unrecorded immune exposures were likely present. The donor tested CMV seronegative and was one of the 352 seronegative cohort members. Each donor provided a peripheral blood sample, and peripheral blood mononuclear cells were used for TCR beta sequencing. Genomic DNA was extracted from the blood cell samples with the Qiagen DNeasy Blood Extraction Kit. Results the study describes overall, beyond this receptor: Compared with the 666-donor mean, donors in an Asian-associated ancestry cluster had fewer N-insertions in productive TCRs, according to a later genetic analysis. Immune exposure information for the cohort was limited to CMV serostatus. Broadly in line with IMGT annotations, most TCR beta V segments showed up in productive rearrangements about 87% or about 30% of the time in an earlier analysis of approximately 600 of the donors. An association between a missense DCLRE1C variant and V-gene and J-gene trimming of TCR beta chains was found in a later genetic analysis and replicated in an independent cohort. A later analysis found that HLA-associated TCR beta chains were more clonally expanded and had lower generation probabilities than equally common non-associated chains. Strong co-occurrence of HLA alleles, especially DR and DQ, made assigning TCR associations to individual alleles difficult. A group of highly shared sequence variants was considered likely to be a technical artifact of the sequencing pipeline. Presence/absence analyses assumed roughly uniform sequencing depth across donors, an assumption that may not hold. The authors suggested that the approach could potentially be extended to other disease states and immunological phenotypes. Because some donors lacked HLA typing at each locus, the association tests relied only on the typed subset. A few of the identified cytomegalovirus-associated TCR beta chains were confirmed in vitro to be specific for cytomegalovirus antigens. Most TCR sequences were observed very rarely across donors, whereas some public TCRs were present in many individuals. The study gave a list of about 160 TCR beta chains associated with cytomegalovirus. This cohort had only TCR beta chains sequenced, and the lack of alpha or paired-chain data limited which features could be detected. In a later analysis, most CMV-associated TCR beta chains were found to appear HLA-restricted, with HLA associations seemingly driven largely by CMV exposure. Over 15 rarely observed V segments, including chromosome 9 orphons, were excluded from the earlier analysis of a few hundred of the donors because counts were too low. In a later analysis, TCR association rates were found to vary across HLA loci, with the most associated TCRs seen for DRB1 alleles and the fewest for HLA-C alleles. A further reported finding was that TCR beta sequences accurately predicted the HLA-A and HLA-B alleles for most subjects in the first cohort. Because the 87-base-pair reads could not distinguish some IMGT-functional V segments, including TRBV6-2 and TRBV6-3, those segments were excluded. Cytomegalovirus status was reported to be diagnosed by the classifier with high specificity and sensitivity in both the original and validation cohorts. Correlated functional status among segregating V segments might be attributable to linkage disequilibrium, but an unknown experimental factor could not be ruled out. Specific HLA alleles were associated with about 17,000 TCR beta sequences at a false discovery rate of 0.05 in a later analysis. A later analysis reported that several top co-occurrence clusters appeared linked to parvovirus B19, influenza, CMV and Epstein-Barr virus.

Recombination linked TRBV7-9 to TRBJ2-7; the D segment could be TRBD2, given 6 matching bases. The source of this sequence is a woman aged 35 to 49 in good health and CMV-seronegative. The sequencing sample was made of PBMCs. At the DNA level, the sequence is TGTGCCAGCAGCCGGGAGAGGGAGCAGTACTTC. The translation is CASSREREQYF.